The 22 T cell receptor beta chains presented below share a single source sample, sequenced in a study of shared clonotypes between healthy human individuals (dated by TCRdb to about 2020). Receptor amplification or capture employed the immunoSEQ multiplex PCR assay. TCRdb re-hosts the immuneACCESS table, in-frame sequences only. Its copies lack some clones; in the studies checked, an unresolved V gene accounts for under half of them, and the cause for the rest is not known. Recorded for this sample are more than 2 million clones; about 95% of them occurred a single time. Clones ranked in the top ten supply 0.85% to 1.3% of the sample. CD8 naive samples were obtained by positive selection for CCR7 among CD45RO-negative cells, yielding a CD45RA+CCR7+ population from which TemRA cells were excluded. Input material: naive CD8+ T cells sorted from blood. The cell subset or site label of this sample denotes: CD45RA+CCR7+. These receptor sequences come from a man between 18 and 29 years old in good health.

This chain links TRBV9 with TRBJ2-7, with D perhaps TRBD1 or TRBD2 (5 bases each). Per germline, CDR1 SGDLS and CDR2 YYNGEE. CDR3 length: 14 amino acids. V was trimmed by 4 bases and J by 2 bases, leaving 13 bases between them. CDR3 in DNA: TGTGCCAGCAGCACCCCCGGGACCCCCTACGAGCAGTACTTC. Translating gives CASSTPGTPYEQYF. Supplemented by reference TRBV9 and TRBJ2-7, the full variable domain reads DSGVTQTPKHLITATGQRVTLRCSPRSGDLSVYWYQQSLDQGLQFLIQYYNGEERAKGNILERFSAQQFPDLHSELNLSSLELGDSALYFCASSTPGTPYEQYFGPGTRLTVT.

The chain combines TRBV4-1 with TRBJ2-7; D gene uncertain. Germline V gene sequence: CDR1 MGHRA, CDR2 YSYEKL. The ends were cut back, 4 bases at V and 3 bases at J, with 10 bases in the middle. There are 13 residues in the CDR3. The CDR3 spells CASSRAHSYEQYF. The DNA for the CDR3 is TGCGCCAGCAGCCGGGCCCACAGCTACGAGCAGTACTTC.

V is TRBV29-1 and J is TRBJ1-1; the D is unclear. CDR1 SQVTM and CDR2 ANQGSEA come from the germline V gene. The V end lost 5 bases, the J end lost 4 bases, and 11 bases lay between the germline ends. This CDR3 is built from 12 residues. This chain's CDR3 is CSVYSPFTEAFF. CDR3 bases: TGCAGCGTTTACTCGCCGTTCACTGAAGCTTTCTTT.

To note about this clone: The sample carries other DNA sequences with the same CDR3. The CDR3 sequence: CASSRTGSSYEQYF. In DNA form, the CDR3 reads TGCGCCAGCAGCCGGACAGGGTCATCCTACGAGCAGTACTTC. The V and J genes are TRBV4-1 and TRBJ2-7; 8 nucleotides match TRBD1. V was pared by 4 bases and J by 1 base, with 3 bases of the junction left unmatched. CDR1 MGHRA and CDR2 YSYEKL come from the germline V gene. The length of the CDR3 is 14 residues.

The gene calls are TRBV29-1 and TRBJ2-1, with TRBD2 matching over 7 bases. Germline V gene lookup returns CDR1 SQVTM and CDR2 ANQGSEA. CDR3 size: 14 residues. With V trimmed by 7 bases and J by 0 bases, 6 bases remained unmatched. CDR3 protein: CSALGGGSYNEQFF. Written as DNA, the CDR3 is TGCAGCGCCCTAGGCGGGGGCTCCTACAATGAGCAGTTCTTC.

The genes are TRBV9 and TRBJ2-7; no definite D call. The V end was cut by 4 bases, the J end by 5 bases, with 16 bases between. This CDR3 spans 14 amino acids. Germline-derived CDR1 and CDR2 are SGDLS and YYNGEE. CDR3 protein: CASSSGPASHEQYF. In DNA form, the CDR3 reads TGTGCCAGCAGCTCCGGACCCGCGTCCCACGAGCAGTACTTC.

This clone was detected once. The chain combines TRBV2 with TRBJ2-7, with 8 nucleotides matching TRBD2. V gave up 2 bases and J gave up 2 bases; unmatched junction bases: 14. This CDR3 spans 18 amino acids. Germline lookup yields CDR1 SNHLY and CDR2 FYNNEI. CDR3 loop: CASSETRISGARTYEQYF. DNA for the CDR3: TGTGCCAGCAGTGAAACCCGGATTAGCGGGGCCAGAACCTACGAGCAGTACTTC.

The chain uses TRBV13 and TRBJ1-2; D is possibly TRBD1 (5 bases). This CDR3 spans 14 amino acids. Germline CDR1 PRHDT, CDR2 FYEKMQ (reference sequence). Trimming left V 5 bases short and J 0 bases short, with 10 bases between. The CDR3 loop reads CASSPPTANYGYTF. CDR3 sequence (DNA): TGTGCCAGCAGCCCCCCGACAGCTAACTATGGCTACACCTTC. The full variable domain, rest sourced from reference TRBV13 and TRBJ1-2, is AAGVIQSPRHLIKEKRETATLKCYPIPRHDTVYWYQQGPGQDPQFLISFYEKMQSDKGSIPDRFSAQQFSDYHSELNMSSLELGDSALYFCASSPPTANYGYTFGSGTRLTVV.

V is TRBV6-1 and J is TRBJ2-7; 12 nucleotides match TRBD1. The CDR3 has 15 residues. The germline V gene encodes CDR1 MNHNS and CDR2 SASEGT. The V and J ends lost 6 bases and 4 bases, in that order; junction bases with no gene match: 7. The CDR3 DNA reads TGTGCCAGCAGACCCGGGACAGGGGGCTTTTACGAGCAGTACTTC. Protein sequence: CASRPGTGGFYEQYF.

The chain employs TRBV28 and TRBJ2-5, with a tentative D call TRBD1 (6 bases). The CDR3 spans 15 residues. Trimming pared 4 bases from V and 0 bases from J, leaving 12 bases between. Germline CDR1 reads MDHEN; CDR2 reads SYDVKM. The CDR3 here is CASSSPRDNQETQYF. As DNA, the CDR3 is TGTGCCAGCAGTTCGCCCCGGGACAACCAAGAGACCCAGTACTTC.

The genes are TRBV7-2 and TRBJ2-7; no reliable D call. V lost 5 bases to trimming and J lost 4 bases, with 9 bases between them. There are 12 residues in the CDR3. The germline CDR1 and CDR2 sequences are SGHTA and FQGNSA. The CDR3 protein is CASSTFYYEQYF. The CDR3 DNA sequence: TGTGCCAGCAGCACTTTCTATTACGAGCAGTACTTC.

The CDR3 sequence: CSVVGVGDEQYF. DNA of the CDR3: TGCAGCGTTGTAGGGGTGGGTGACGAGCAGTACTTC. J is TRBJ2-7 and V is TRBV29-1; TRBD1 is a possible D gene (5 bases). Germline values: CDR1 SQVTM, CDR2 ANQGSEA. This CDR3 is built from 12 residues. Deletions cut 4 bases from V and 5 bases from J, with 12 bases between.

J is TRBJ2-3 and V is TRBV5-1, with D perhaps matching TRBD1 (5 bases). Germline CDR1 and CDR2: SGHRS and YFSETQ. The ends were cut back, 3 bases at V and 0 bases at J, with 11 bases in the middle. This CDR3 comprises 15 residues. CDR3 DNA: TGCGCCAGCAGCTCACAGGTGACTAGCACAGATACGCAGTATTTT. Translation gives CASSSQVTSTDTQYF.

With respect to this clone: Other DNA sequences of this sample code for an identical CDR3. V gene TRBV27 combines with J gene TRBJ2-7; D may be TRBD2 (5 bases). Germline values: CDR1 MNHEY, CDR2 SMNVEV (reference sequence). CDR3 length equals 13 residues. V dropped 5 bases and J dropped 1 base, with 9 bases sitting between them. For the CDR3, the DNA is TGTGCCAGCAGTCCCGGGGTTTCCTACGAGCAGTACTTC. It encodes CASSPGVSYEQYF.

V is TRBV7-2 and J is TRBJ2-7, with 9 bases fitting TRBD2. Germline CDR1 SGHTA, CDR2 FQGNSA. The ends lost 8 bases at V and 4 bases at J; junction bases unmatched: 12. CDR3 size: 15 residues. CDR3 protein: CASYSGTSPSYEQYF. In nucleotides, the CDR3 is TGTGCCAGCTACTCCGGGACTAGCCCAAGTTACGAGCAGTACTTC.

This chain uses TRBV5-1 with TRBJ2-7, with 7 nucleotides matching TRBD2. This CDR3 contains 12 residues. V shed 4 bases and J 6 bases; nucleotides not matched to a gene: 4. The germline CDR1 and CDR2 sequences are SGHRS and YFSETQ. CDR3 in amino acids: CASSLTSFEQYF. For the CDR3, the DNA is TGCGCCAGCAGCCTGACTAGCTTCGAGCAGTACTTC.

Here the CDR3 reads CASSFFLSSYEQYF. The CDR3 DNA sequence: TGTGCCAGCAGCTTCTTTCTGAGCTCCTACGAGCAGTACTTC. The rearrangement uses TRBV11-2 and TRBJ2-7; D unresolved. Germline loops: CDR1 SGHAT, CDR2 FQNNGV. V was cut by 3 bases and J by 0 bases, with 9 bases left in between. This CDR3 is 14 amino acids long.

In its sample, this clone was seen once. The chain joins TRBV9 to TRBJ2-2; the D is unclear. Germline V gene lookup returns CDR1 SGDLS and CDR2 YYNGEE. The CDR3 spans 13 residues. V shed 1 base and J shed 8 bases, with 9 bases lying between them. CDR3 residues: CASSVPLKGELFF. Written as DNA, the CDR3 is TGTGCCAGCAGCGTACCTCTCAAGGGGGAGCTGTTTTTT.

This rearrangement joins TRBV23-1 to TRBJ1-2, with TRBD1 identical over 7 bases. TRBV23-1 is given ORF status, its function remaining uncertain. The V gene end was trimmed by 2 bases and the J gene end by 7 bases; junction bases not matched to a gene: 7. CDR3 size: 14 residues. The CDR3 nucleotides are TGCGCCAGCAGTCAAACCAGGGGGTTCTCTGGCTACACCTTC. Translation: CASSQTRGFSGYTF.

This chain links TRBV9 with TRBJ2-1; 11 bases line up with TRBD1. The V segment lost 0 bases and the J segment 6 bases; nucleotides outside the gene matches: 5. Germline lookup yields CDR1 SGDLS and CDR2 YYNGEE. The CDR3 has 16 amino acids. The CDR3 spells CASSVGGTGGGNEQFF. CDR3 bases: TGTGCCAGCAGCGTAGGCGGGACAGGGGGTGGCAATGAGCAGTTCTTC.

The chain combines TRBV6-5 with TRBJ1-1, with D unresolved. CDR3 size: 14 residues. V was pared by 6 bases and J by 5 bases, with 16 bases between. Germline V gene lookup returns CDR1 MNHEY and CDR2 SVGAGI. This chain's CDR3 is CASSPQALGTEAFF. The CDR3 DNA is TGTGCCAGCAGCCCCCAGGCCCTTGGGACTGAAGCTTTCTTT.

The CDR3 coding sequence is TGCAGCGTTGAATTTCCCAACAGGGGACTTTCCTACGAGCAGTACTTC. Translation gives CSVEFPNRGLSYEQYF. The rearrangement links TRBV29-1 to TRBJ2-7; D may be TRBD1 (7 bases). The CDR3 totals 16 residues. Germline values: CDR1 SQVTM, CDR2 ANQGSEA. Trimming left V 2 bases short and J 1 base short, with 18 bases between.